The sequence of this T cell receptor (beta chain) was determined in a study of T cell responses to AZD1222 COVID-19 vaccine. Study-wide findings and caveats: The repertoires were collected only after the peak T cell response. Dominant CD4 TCR responses targeted spike regions 160-218 and 743-854.

To note about this clone: Its antigen remains unidentified.

Clones were sequenced by immunoSEQ multiplex PCR, and TCRdb holds only the in-frame ones, with some missing. The top ten hold more than 4% of the sample, which has roughly 97,000 clones, about 93% seen once. From germline, CDR1 is SGHRS and CDR2 YFSETQ. V lost 0 bases to trimming and J lost 5 bases, with 12 bases between them. CDR3 size: 14 residues. Sequenced material: peripheral blood, taken on day 0 of AZD1222 vaccination. This rearrangement joins TRBV5-1 to TRBJ2-7, with D possibly being TRBD1 (5 bases). This clonotype originated in an adult in good health. The CDR3 loop is CASSLAPGMDEQYF. The CDR3, as DNA: TGCGCCAGCAGCTTGGCCCCAGGGATGGACGAGCAGTACTTC.